The text below deals with one T cell receptor beta chain. Its antigen is as yet unknown. The study ran its PCR with 60 Vbeta and 13 Jbeta primers. Sequenced by immunoSEQ multiplex PCR; TCRdb stores in-frame clones only, minus some. The sample contains approximately 170,000 clones, roughly 70% of which appear only once. The sample originates from a study of cytomegalovirus exposure and HLA in healthy donors. General study points: It was reported that the classifier diagnosed cytomegalovirus status with high specificity and sensitivity in both the original and validation cohorts. Accurate prediction of most subjects' HLA-A and HLA-B alleles from TCR beta sequences was reported.

This receptor was obtained from a middle-aged woman in good health and CMV-seropositive. The sequencing input was PBMCs.

The CDR3 reads CASSFSAVNQPQHF. The CDR3 region has the DNA TGTGCCAGCAGCTTCAGCGCTGTCAATCAGCCCCAGCATTTT. J is TRBJ1-5 and V is TRBV7-2, with unresolved D. Trimming took off 3 bases at V and 3 bases at J, with 9 bases between the two ends. The CDR3 loop spans 14 amino acids. Germline lookup yields CDR1 SGHTA and CDR2 FQGNSA.